The clone carrying this TCR beta chain was picked up many times. No antigen is known for it. The data stem from a study of CD8 T cells in ankylosing spondylitis. Whole-study findings and limits: There were earlier reports of some motif variants in reactive arthritis synovial fluid and blood. A motif in TCR beta, a set of several highly homologous variants, appeared characteristic of ankylosing spondylitis blood. In ankylosing spondylitis patients, matched synovial fluid reportedly showed significant enrichment of disease-linked clones. Those disease-linked clones were CD8+; they were also relatively rare in peripheral blood.

V was cut by 4 bases and J by 1 base, with 15 bases left in between. Looked up from germline, CDR1 is SGHRS and CDR2 is YFSETQ. CDR3 length equals 15 residues. The authors made TCR beta libraries by quantitative 5'-RACE with molecular barcodes. MiXCR, run by TCRdb on the 5' RACE reads, gives a single entry per CDR3 protein. The sample holds 800,000 to 900,000 distinct CDR3 sequences, 12% seen once. The chain joins TRBV5-1 to TRBJ2-7; possible D gene TRBD1, 5 bases. The sequencing sample was made of blood, either unsorted or a sorted T cell fraction (not recorded which). This sequence originates from a male donor with ankylosing spondylitis. The CDR3 here is CASSPRAGPSYEQYF. The CDR3 nucleotides are TGCGCCAGCAGCCCGAGAGCAGGGCCATCCTACGAGCAGTACTTC.